The clone carrying this TCR beta chain showed up just a few times. Its antigen remains unknown. The sample belongs to a study of T cells in Graves' hyperthyroidism and ophthalmopathy. Study-wide results and limits: Ophthalmopathy was identified by the model a median about 6.4 months ahead of onset.

There were TCR beta CDR3 regions amplified from RNA transcripts. The primer set for the first-round RT-PCR of the TCR CDR3 was HTBI. TCRdb redid the calling of the multiplex PCR reads with MiXCR, one entry per CDR3 protein. The repertoire includes about 480,000 distinct CDR3 sequences, about 20% of them detected once, and 49% sits in the top ten. Sequences were obtained from blood. This clonotype originated in a woman aged 70-85 years with Graves' ophthalmopathy.

CDR3 sequence reads: CASSHPGRAEAFF. The DNA of the CDR3 is TGTGCCAGCAGCCATCCAGGGAGGGCTGAAGCTTTCTTT. This chain uses TRBV4-2 with TRBJ1-1, with D perhaps TRBD1 (5 bases). V was cut by 3 bases and J by 6 bases, with 11 bases left in between. The CDR3 is 13 amino acids. CDR1 is LGHNA and CDR2 is YNFKEQ in the germline V gene.